This TCR beta chain was sequenced in a study of T cells in Graves' hyperthyroidism and ophthalmopathy. General study results and limits: Most clonotypes expanded in the thyroid (above 0.001) were also present in blood.

RNA transcripts gave rise to amplified TCR beta CDR3 regions. During a first-round RT-PCR of the TCR CDR3, the HTBI primer set was used. MiXCR was run by TCRdb on the multiplex PCR reads, yielding one entry per CDR3 protein. The sample yields 300,000 to 450,000 distinct CDR3 sequences, around 13% seen once. Concerning this clonotype itself: Its antigen is undetermined.

Fresh peripheral blood, approximately 10 ml, was the source of the PBMCs. Trimming removed 6 bases from V and 5 bases from J; junction bases left unmatched: 0. Looked up from germline, CDR1 is MNHNS and CDR2 is SASEGT. This CDR3 region has 12 residues. V gene TRBV6-1 combines with J gene TRBJ2-7; TRBD1 aligns across 11 bases. Sequencing was performed on blood. This receptor was identified in a woman under 40 with Graves' ophthalmopathy. The CDR3 nucleotides read TGTGCCAGCAGGGGACAGGGGGACGAGCAGTACTTC. Its protein is CASRGQGDEQYF.